The entry that follows covers one T cell receptor (beta chain) sequence. Its antigen has not been determined. Per-nucleotide qualities are absent, and no much larger clonotype sits a single base away. The Qiagen DNeasy kit was used to extract genomic DNA both from unsorted PBMCs and from the negatively selected CD4+ and CD8+ fractions. Amplification of TCR beta CDR3 regions was done by immunoSEQ multiplex PCR with primers that anneal to V and J segments. A synthetic immune receptor repertoire was used to minimize amplification bias, and any remaining bias was removed computationally after sequencing. As for the original processing: Repertoire diversity was quantified as the Shannon entropy index using custom Python scripts. Unsorted, CD4+ and CD8+ repertoires were analyzed separately, except for combined analyses in which CD4+ and CD8+ sequences were merged in silico. Clonal expansion was defined as at least a 2-fold frequency increase after treatment relative to C1D1, with a pseudocount of 0.5 for undetected baseline clones. Clones with 0 or 1 copy at C1D1 were defined as singleton clones, while clones with 2 or more copies were defined as non-singleton clones. Clones expanded in unsorted samples were assigned a CD4+, CD8+ or unknown annotation through matching of protein sequences in sorted samples from the same patient. Wilcoxon tests on paired samples were used to test changes in diversity from C1D1 to C4D1. TCRdb obtained this table from immuneACCESS and retained in-frame rearrangements with V and J assigned. These tables miss some clones; where compared with another copy, unresolved V genes account for less than half of the shortfall, and the remainder is unexplained. D and trimming were read from the DNA, whereas the V and J calls and clone size are those reported in that table. The sample records some 93,000 clones, approximately 83% of which are singletons. About 17% of the sample rests with the top ten.

These data originate in a study of PD-1 blockade in classical Hodgkin lymphoma (TCRdb year 2020). Concerning the study at large: Nivolumab dosing was 3 mg/kg intravenously every 2 weeks, continuing until either disease progression or unacceptable toxicity. The study used CyTOF and TCR beta sequencing to define a peripheral blood immune signature of response to PD-1 blockade in classical Hodgkin lymphoma.

What the research found in general, with its limitations: The study was limited to a single clinical trial cohort, and causes of repertoire differences, possibly disease activity or prior therapy, remained undefined. A significant rise by C4D1 was seen in CD4+ but not CD8+ TCR diversity (p=0.0027 vs p=0.16), with the rise being most apparent in complete responders (p=0.02). Baseline TCR diversity was reported as lower in newly diagnosed patients than in healthy donors, and lower still in relapsed/refractory patients. Lower diversity was seen in patients whose nivolumab began less than 1 year after ASCT, and these patients were left out of later analyses so that immune reconstitution would not confound the results. Baseline diversity similar to that of newly diagnosed patients was observed in trial patients achieving complete response, whereas significantly lower diversity was observed in partial responders and progressors.

From the germline V gene, CDR1 is SNHLY and CDR2 is FYNNEI. Measured from the cysteine to the phenylalanine, the CDR3 is 13 residues long. Left in the record is the CDR3 DNA by itself, 39 bases read in frame from the first base. Trimming takes 7 bases off V and 1 base off J; junction bases not matched to a gene: 3. Reading the label with the study, this specimen's time point is: cycle 4 day 1 (C4D1), after six to seven weeks of nivolumab. All trial patients had relapsed after autologous stem cell transplantation, with cohorts A, B and C differing in prior brentuximab vedotin exposure. The trial cohort comprised around 60 patients with relapsed/refractory classical Hodgkin lymphoma whose best overall responses were complete response, partial response or progressive disease. Trial patients were treated with single-agent nivolumab in the multi-cohort phase II CheckMate 205 trial. Best overall response was determined by an independent review committee according to the 2007 International Working Group response criteria. PBMCs from the trial were collected at three points: immediately before nivolumab initiation (C1D1), and during therapy at cycle 2 day 1 and cycle 4 day 1. Peripheral blood was collected in 8 mL Vacutainer Cell Preparation Tubes, from which PBMCs were isolated by centrifugation and then cryopreserved.

The input for sequencing was peripheral blood mononuclear cells (PBMCs), taken before the fourth cycle of nivolumab. The source is a human donor with classical Hodgkin lymphoma. The V and J genes are TRBV2 and TRBJ1-1, with TRBD1 matching 7 junction bases. The nucleotide sequence is given as TGTGCCAGCAAGGGACAGCAGAACACTGAAGCTTTCTTT. Its amino acids are CASKGQQNTEAFF.